The next 5 T cell receptor beta chains were all read from a single sample in a study of blood T cell repertoires in COVID-19. The protocol was immunoSEQ multiplex PCR, while the TCRdb copy is restricted to in-frame clones and leaves out a portion. The repertoire holds 200,000 to 300,000 clones, roughly 89% seen once, with approximately 4.1% in the top ten. Sequenced sample: PBMCs or T cells enriched from blood (not recorded which). These TCRs come from a woman aged 25 to 39 who had recovered from COVID-19.

The chain links TRBV5-4 to TRBJ2-5; 7 positions match TRBD2. With V trimmed by 5 bases and J by 4 bases, 14 bases remained unmatched. This CDR3 has 16 residues. Germline lookup yields CDR1 SGHNT and CDR2 YYREEE (reference sequence). Written as DNA, the CDR3 is TGTGCCAGCAGTTCCGAGGGCGGGAGCGTCGGAGAGACCCAGTACTTC. This sequence encodes CASSSEGGSVGETQYF.

The chain recombines TRBV27 with TRBJ2-5; D remains unclear. V was cut by 10 bases and J by 0 bases, with 18 bases left in between. The CDR3 runs 15 residues. Germline V gene data show CDR1 as MNHEY and CDR2 as SMNVEV (reference sequence). The CDR3 sequence: CATAPYLGDQETQYF. The CDR3 nucleotides are TGTGCCACTGCGCCTTATCTGGGCGACCAAGAGACCCAGTACTTC.

This clone is a singleton in its sample. The chain is built from TRBV18 and TRBJ1-4; D call uncertain. The length of the CDR3 is 14 residues. Germline-derived CDR1 and CDR2 are KGHSH and LQKENI. V was cut by 4 bases and J by 8 bases, with 14 bases left in between. CDR3 DNA: TGTGCCAGCTCACTCCCAACAGCAGAGGAAAAACTGTTTTTT. Translated, it gives CASSLPTAEEKLFF.

The rearrangement joins TRBV7-6 to TRBJ2-1; 10 bases fit TRBD1. V lost 4 bases, J lost 7 bases, and 7 bases stayed unmatched. Germline V CDR1 and CDR2: SGHVS, FNYEAQ. The CDR3 spans 15 residues. The chain's CDR3 is CASSYIWGQGNEQFF. CDR3 DNA sequence: TGTGCCAGCAGCTACATATGGGGACAGGGGAATGAGCAGTTCTTC.

The rearrangement joins TRBV7-8 to TRBJ1-1; TRBD1 might be the D (5 bases). Germline V gene lookup returns CDR1 SGHVS and CDR2 FQNEAQ. The length of the CDR3 is 13 residues. V was cut by 5 bases and J by 3 bases, with 10 bases left in between. The CDR3 here is CASSPRQYTEAFF. CDR3 sequence (DNA): TGTGCCAGCAGCCCCCGACAGTACACTGAAGCTTTCTTT.